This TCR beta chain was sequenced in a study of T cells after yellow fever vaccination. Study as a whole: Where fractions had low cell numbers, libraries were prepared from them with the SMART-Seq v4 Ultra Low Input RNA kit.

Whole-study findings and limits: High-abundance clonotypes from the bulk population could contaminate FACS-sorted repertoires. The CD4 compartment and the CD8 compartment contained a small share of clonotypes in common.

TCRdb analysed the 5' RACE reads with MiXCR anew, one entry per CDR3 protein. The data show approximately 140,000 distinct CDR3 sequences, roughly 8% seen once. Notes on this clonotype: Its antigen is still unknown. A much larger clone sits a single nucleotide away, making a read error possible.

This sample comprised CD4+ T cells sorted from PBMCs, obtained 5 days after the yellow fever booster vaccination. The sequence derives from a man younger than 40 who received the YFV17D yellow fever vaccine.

This CDR3 is CASNLAPWGELNNEQFF. The CDR3 coding sequence is TGTGCCAGCAACTTAGCGCCGTGGGGGGAACTAAACAATGAGCAGTTCTTC. The chain couples TRBV7-9 to TRBJ2-1; a possible D gene is TRBD2 (6 bases). There are 17 residues in the CDR3. Germline CDR1 and CDR2: SEHNR and FQNEAQ (reference sequence).